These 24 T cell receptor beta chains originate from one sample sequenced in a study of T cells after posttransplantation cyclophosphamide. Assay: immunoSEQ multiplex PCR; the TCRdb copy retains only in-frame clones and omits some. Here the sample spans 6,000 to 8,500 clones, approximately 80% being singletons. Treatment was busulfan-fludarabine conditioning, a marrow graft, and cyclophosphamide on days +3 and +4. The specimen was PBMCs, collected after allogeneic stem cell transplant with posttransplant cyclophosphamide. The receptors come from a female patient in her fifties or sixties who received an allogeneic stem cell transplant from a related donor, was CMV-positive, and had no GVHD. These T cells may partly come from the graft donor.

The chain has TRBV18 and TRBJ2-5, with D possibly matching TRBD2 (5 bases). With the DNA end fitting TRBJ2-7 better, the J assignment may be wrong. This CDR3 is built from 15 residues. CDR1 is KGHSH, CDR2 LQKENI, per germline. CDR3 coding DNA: TGTGCCAGCTCACCACCGTCGGGGAGCGGCTACGAGCAGTACTTC. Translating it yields CASSPPSGSGYEQYF.

CDR3 coding DNA: TGTGCCAGCAACTCAGGAGGGGGCTACACCTTC. This gives the protein CASNSGGGYTF. J is TRBJ1-2 and V is TRBV6-5; D remains unclear. Germline V gene sequence: CDR1 MNHEY, CDR2 SVGAGI. The CDR3 is made up of 11 amino acids. V was pared by 7 bases and J by 8 bases, with 11 bases between.

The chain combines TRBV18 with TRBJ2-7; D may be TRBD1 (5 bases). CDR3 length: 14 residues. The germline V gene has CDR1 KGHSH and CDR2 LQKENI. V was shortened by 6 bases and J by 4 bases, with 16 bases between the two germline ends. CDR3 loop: CASSPLDSKYEQYF. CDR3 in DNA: TGTGCCAGCTCCCCGCTAGACAGCAAATACGAGCAGTACTTC.

In nucleotides, the CDR3 is TGTGCCAGCAGTCCTAGCGGGATTATAAAGACCCAGTACTTC. Translating gives CASSPSGIIKTQYF. This chain joins TRBV9 and TRBJ2-5; TRBD2 aligns across 9 bases. The V and J ends lost 5 bases and 6 bases, in that order; junction bases with no gene match: 8. Germline CDR1 reads SGDLS; CDR2 reads YYNGEE. The CDR3 extends over 14 amino acids. Drawing the rest from reference TRBV9 and TRBJ2-5, the complete variable domain is DSGVTQTPKHLITATGQRVTLRCSPRSGDLSVYWYQQSLDQGLQFLIQYYNGEERAKGNILERFSAQQFPDLHSELNLSSLELGDSALYFCASSPSGIIKTQYFGPGTRLLVL.

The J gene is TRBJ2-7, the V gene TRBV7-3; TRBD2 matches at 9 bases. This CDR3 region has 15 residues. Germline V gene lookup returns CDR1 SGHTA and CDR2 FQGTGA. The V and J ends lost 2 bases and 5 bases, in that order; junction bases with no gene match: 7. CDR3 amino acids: CASSLGAGGPDEQYF. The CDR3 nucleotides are TGTGCCAGCAGCTTAGGTGCGGGAGGGCCGGACGAGCAGTACTTC.

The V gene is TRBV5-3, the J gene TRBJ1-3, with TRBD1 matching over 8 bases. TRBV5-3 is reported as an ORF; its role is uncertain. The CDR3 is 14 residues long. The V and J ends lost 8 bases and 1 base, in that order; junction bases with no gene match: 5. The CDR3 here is CASTTGGSGNTIYF. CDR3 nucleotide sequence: TGTGCCAGCACCACAGGGGGTTCTGGAAACACCATATATTTT.

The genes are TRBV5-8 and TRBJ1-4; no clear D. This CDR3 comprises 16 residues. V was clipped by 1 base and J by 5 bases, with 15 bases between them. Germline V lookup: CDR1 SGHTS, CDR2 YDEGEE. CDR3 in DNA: TGTGCCAGCAGCTTGTCAGCGTTCCCAGAGAATGAAAAACTGTTTTTT. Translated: CASSLSAFPENEKLFF. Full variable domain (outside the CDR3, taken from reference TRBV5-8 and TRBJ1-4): EAGVTQSPTHLIKTRGQQATLRCSPISGHTSVYWYQQALGLGLQFLLWYDEGEERNRGNFPPRFSGRQFPNYSSELNVNALELEDSALYLCASSLSAFPENEKLFFGSGTQLSVL.

DNA for the CDR3: TGTGCCAGCAGCGCCGGAGGAGGGGAAGGTGAAAAACTGTTTTTT. It specifies CASSAGGGEGEKLFF. J is TRBJ1-4 and V is TRBV28; possible D gene TRBD1, 5 bases. V was trimmed by 6 bases and J by 7 bases, leaving 18 bases between them. CDR1 and CDR2 (germline): MDHEN, SYDVKM. The CDR3 has 15 residues.

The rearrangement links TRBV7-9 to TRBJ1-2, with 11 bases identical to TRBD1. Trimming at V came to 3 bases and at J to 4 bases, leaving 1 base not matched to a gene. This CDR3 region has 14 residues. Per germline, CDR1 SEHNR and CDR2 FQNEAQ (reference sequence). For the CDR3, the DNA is TGTGCCAGCAGCTTCGGGACAGGGGGCTATGGCTACACCTTC. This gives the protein CASSFGTGGYGYTF. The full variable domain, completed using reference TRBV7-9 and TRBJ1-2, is DTGVSQNPRHKITKRGQNVTFRCDPISEHNRLYWYRQTLGQGPEFLTYFQNEAQLEKSRLLSDRFSAERPKGSFSTLEIQRTEQGDSAMYLCASSFGTGGYGYTFGSGTRLTVV.

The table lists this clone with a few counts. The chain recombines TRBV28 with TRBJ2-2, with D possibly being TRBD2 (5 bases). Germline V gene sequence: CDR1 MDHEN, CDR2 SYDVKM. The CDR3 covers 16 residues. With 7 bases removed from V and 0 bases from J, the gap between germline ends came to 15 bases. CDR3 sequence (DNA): TGTGCCAGCAAAGTTAGGAGGTATCCGAACACCGGGGAGCTGTTTTTT. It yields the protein CASKVRRYPNTGELFF.

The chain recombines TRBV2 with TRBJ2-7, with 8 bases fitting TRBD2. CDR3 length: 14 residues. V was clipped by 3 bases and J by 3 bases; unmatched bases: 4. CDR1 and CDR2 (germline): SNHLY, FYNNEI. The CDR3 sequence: CASSELLAGYEQYF. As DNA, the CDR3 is TGTGCCAGCAGTGAGCTGCTAGCGGGCTACGAGCAGTACTTC. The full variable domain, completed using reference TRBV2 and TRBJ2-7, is EPEVTQTPSHQVTQMGQEVILRCVPISNHLYFYWYRQILGQKVEFLVSFYNNEISEKSEIFDDQFSVERPDGSNFTLKIRSTKLEDSAMYFCASSELLAGYEQYFGPGTRLTVT.

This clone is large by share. CDR3 in DNA: TGTGCCAGCAGCGTAGGTCCGCTAGCGGGAGCTTACGAGCAGTACTTC. This codes for CASSVGPLAGAYEQYF. The chain is built from TRBV9 and TRBJ2-7, with TRBD2 matching over 10 bases. The CDR3 covers 16 residues. Germline loops: CDR1 SGDLS, CDR2 YYNGEE. V lost 0 bases to trimming and J lost 4 bases; unmatched junction nucleotides: 7.

The CDR3 sequence is CASSLSPDREDTDTQYF. The CDR3 coding sequence is TGTGCCAGCAGCTTATCCCCTGACAGGGAAGACACAGATACGCAGTATTTT. The genes are TRBV7-6 and TRBJ2-3; 7 nucleotides match TRBD1. The CDR3 is made up of 17 amino acids. Trimming took 2 bases from V and 2 from J; bases not matched to a gene: 10. Germline V gene lookup returns CDR1 SGHVS and CDR2 FNYEAQ.

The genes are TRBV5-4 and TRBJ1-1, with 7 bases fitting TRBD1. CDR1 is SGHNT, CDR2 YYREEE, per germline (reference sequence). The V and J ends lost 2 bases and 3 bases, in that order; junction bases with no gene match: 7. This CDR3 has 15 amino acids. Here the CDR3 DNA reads TGTGCCAGCAGCTTACGGACAGGATGGGACACTGAAGCTTTCTTT. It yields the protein CASSLRTGWDTEAFF.

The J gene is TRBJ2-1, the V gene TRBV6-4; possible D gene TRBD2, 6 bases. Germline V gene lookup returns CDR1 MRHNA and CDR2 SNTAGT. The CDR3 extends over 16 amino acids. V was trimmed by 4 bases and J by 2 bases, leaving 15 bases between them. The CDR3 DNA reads TGTGCCAGCAGTGCCCAAAGCGGGCAACCCTACAATGAGCAGTTCTTC. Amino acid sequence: CASSAQSGQPYNEQFF.

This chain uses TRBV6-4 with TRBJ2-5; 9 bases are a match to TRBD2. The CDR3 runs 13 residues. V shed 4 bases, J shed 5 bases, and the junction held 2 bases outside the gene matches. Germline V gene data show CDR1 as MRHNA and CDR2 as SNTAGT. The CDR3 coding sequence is TGTGCCAGCAGTGGGCTAGCGGGGGAGACCCAGTACTTC. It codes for CASSGLAGETQYF.

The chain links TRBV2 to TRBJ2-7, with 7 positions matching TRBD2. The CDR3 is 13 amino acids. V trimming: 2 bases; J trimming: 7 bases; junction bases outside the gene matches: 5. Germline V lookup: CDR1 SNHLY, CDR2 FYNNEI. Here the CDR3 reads CASSESGIGEQYF. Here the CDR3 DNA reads TGTGCCAGCAGTGAAAGCGGGATTGGGGAGCAGTACTTC.

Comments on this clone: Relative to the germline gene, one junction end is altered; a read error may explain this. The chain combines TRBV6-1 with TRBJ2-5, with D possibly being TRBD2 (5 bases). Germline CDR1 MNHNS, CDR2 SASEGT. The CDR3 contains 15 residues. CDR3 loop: CASREVADFQETQYF. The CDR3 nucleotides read TGTGCCAGCAGGGAAGTTGCGGACTTTCAAGAGACCCAGTACTTC.

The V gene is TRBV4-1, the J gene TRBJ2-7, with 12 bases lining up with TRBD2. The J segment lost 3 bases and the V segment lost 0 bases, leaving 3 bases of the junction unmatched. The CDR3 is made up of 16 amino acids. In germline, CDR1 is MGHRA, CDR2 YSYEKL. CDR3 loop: CASSQDILAGGYEQYF. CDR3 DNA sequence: TGCGCCAGCAGCCAAGATATACTAGCGGGGGGCTACGAGCAGTACTTC.

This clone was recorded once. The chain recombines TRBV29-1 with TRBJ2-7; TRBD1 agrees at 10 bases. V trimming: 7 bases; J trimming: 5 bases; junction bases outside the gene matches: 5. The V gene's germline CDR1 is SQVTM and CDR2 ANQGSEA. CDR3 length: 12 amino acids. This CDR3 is CSAGQGIDEQYF. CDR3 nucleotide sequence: TGCAGCGCGGGACAGGGGATAGACGAGCAGTACTTC.

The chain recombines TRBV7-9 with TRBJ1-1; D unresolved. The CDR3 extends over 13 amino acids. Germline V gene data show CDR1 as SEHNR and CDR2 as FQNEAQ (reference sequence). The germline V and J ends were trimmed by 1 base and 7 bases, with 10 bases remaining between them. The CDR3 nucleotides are TGTGCCAGCAGCTTAGTTAACAGCCTTGAAGCTTTCTTT. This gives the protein CASSLVNSLEAFF.

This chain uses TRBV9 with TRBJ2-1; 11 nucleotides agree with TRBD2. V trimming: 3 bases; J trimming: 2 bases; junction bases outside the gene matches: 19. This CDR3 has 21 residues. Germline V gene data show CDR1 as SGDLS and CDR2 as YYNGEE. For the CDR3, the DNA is TGTGCCAGCAGCGCCCCAGTGGGGGGGTTAACTAGCGGGAGAACCTACAATGAGCAGTTCTTC. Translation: CASSAPVGGLTSGRTYNEQFF.

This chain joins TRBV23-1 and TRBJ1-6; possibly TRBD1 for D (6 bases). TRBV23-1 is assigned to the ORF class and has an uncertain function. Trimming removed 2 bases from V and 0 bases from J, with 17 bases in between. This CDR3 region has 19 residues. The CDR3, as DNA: TGCGCCAGCAGTCAAGGGTACAGGGACGTGTGCTCCTATAATTCACCCCTCCACTTT. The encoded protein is CASSQGYRDVCSYNSPLHF.

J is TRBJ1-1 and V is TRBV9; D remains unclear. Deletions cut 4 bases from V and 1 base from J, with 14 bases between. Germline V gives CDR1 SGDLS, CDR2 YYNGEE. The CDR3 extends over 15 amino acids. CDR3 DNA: TGTGCCAGCAGCTTACGCCGGGAGCCGAACACTGAAGCTTTCTTT. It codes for CASSLRREPNTEAFF.